A selection of T cell receptor beta chains follows, all from one sample in a study of T-cell memory formation after mild COVID-19. TCRdb analysed the 5' RACE reads with MiXCR anew, one entry per CDR3 protein. The table shows approximately 390,000 distinct CDR3 sequences, with about 16% occurring only once. The specimen was PBMCs or a T cell subset sorted from them (not recorded which). These receptors all stem from a man younger than 35 who had mild COVID-19 (a few samples of this study predate the infection). Cell type and time point are not known. Both conserved end residues are part of each CDR3. The order of the fields is D gene, V gene, clone size, J gene, CDR3 protein, CDR3 DNA. A D gene is named only where the DNA matches it firmly. Clone size, where shown, is once, few, many, or a class for clones that have expanded.

>NA|TRBV7-8|few|TRBJ2-2
CASSFSSTRAHTGELFF
TGTGCCAGCAGCTTTTCTTCAACCAGGGCGCACACCGGGGAGCTGTTTTTT
>NA|TRBV4-3|NA|TRBJ2-2
CASSQRPPQGLSGELFF
TGCGCCAGCAGCCAAAGACCACCACAGGGCCTATCCGGGGAGCTGTTTTTT
>TRBD2|TRBV5-1|NA|TRBJ2-7
CASRGREAGGLSYEQYF
TGCGCCAGCAGGGGCCGAGAAGCGGGGGGTCTCTCCTACGAGCAGTACTTC
>TRBD1|TRBV19|few|TRBJ1-5
CASIGDRGLRQPQHF
TGTGCCAGTATCGGGGACAGGGGCCTGCGTCAGCCCCAGCATTTT
>NA|TRBV12-3/TRBV12-4|few|TRBJ1-1
CASSVENTEAFF
TGTGCCAGCAGTGTGGAGAACACTGAAGCTTTCTTT
>NA|TRBV6-2/TRBV6-3|NA|TRBJ1-5
CASSYFPTDSNQPQHF
TGTGCCAGCAGTTACTTCCCCACCGATAGCAATCAGCCCCAGCATTTT
>TRBD1|TRBV5-1|NA|TRBJ1-6
CASSPTGTGNTSPLHF
TGCGCCAGCAGCCCGACCGGGACAGGGAACACTTCACCCCTCCACTTT
>TRBD2|TRBV6-5|NA|TRBJ2-4
CASSSSSGAKNIQYF
TGTGCCAGCAGTTCGAGCAGCGGGGCGAAAAACATTCAGTACTTC
>TRBD1|TRBV4-2|many|TRBJ2-1
CASSQQQGAYRNEQFF
TGTGCCAGCAGCCAACAACAGGGGGCATATAGGAATGAGCAGTTCTTC
>TRBD1|TRBV6-5|NA|TRBJ2-2
CASSYSETGSVTGELFF
TGTGCCAGCAGTTACTCTGAGACAGGGTCCGTTACCGGGGAGCTGTTTTTT
>TRBD1|TRBV7-9|few|TRBJ2-5
CASSLVTGAGETQYF
TGTGCCAGCAGCTTAGTAACAGGGGCCGGGGAGACCCAGTACTTC
>NA|TRBV5-1|few|TRBJ2-3
CASSLSQAGSTDTQYF
TGCGCCAGCAGCTTGAGTCAAGCGGGCAGCACAGATACGCAGTATTTT
>NA|TRBV5-1|few|TRBJ1-1
CATSRGLLNTEAFF
TGCGCCACGTCCCGGGGCCTTTTGAACACTGAAGCTTTCTTT
>NA|TRBV7-8|few|TRBJ2-1
CASSLAGGPGMREQFF
TGTGCCAGCAGCTTAGCGGGGGGTCCAGGTATGCGTGAGCAGTTCTTC
>NA|TRBV7-2|NA|TRBJ1-4
CASSLGGQRNEKLFF
TGTGCCAGCAGCTTAGGGGGGCAGAGAAATGAAAAACTGTTTTTT
>NA|TRBV15|few|TRBJ2-2
CATGENTGELFF
TGTGCCACCGGGGAGAACACCGGGGAGCTGTTTTTT
>NA|TRBV7-3|many|TRBJ2-2
CASSPQNTGELFF
TGTGCCAGCAGCCCCCAGAACACCGGGGAGCTGTTTTTT
>NA|TRBV7-6|NA|TRBJ1-1
CASSLGLNRDTEAFF
TGTGCCAGCAGCTTAGGTCTCAATCGGGACACTGAAGCTTTCTTT
>TRBD1|TRBV3-1|NA|TRBJ1-6
CASRPADRADNSPLHF
TGTGCCAGCAGGCCTGCCGACAGGGCTGATAATTCACCCCTCCACTTT
>NA|TRBV29-1|many|TRBJ2-5
CSGGALEGYQETQYF
TGCAGCGGCGGGGCGCTCGAGGGGTACCAAGAGACCCAGTACTTC
>TRBD2|TRBV12-3/TRBV12-4|NA|TRBJ2-1
CASRPSGGYNEQFF
TGTGCCAGCAGACCTAGCGGGGGGTACAATGAGCAGTTCTTC
>TRBD1|TRBV9|NA|TRBJ2-5
CASSPTGAFPGETQYF
TGTGCCAGCAGCCCGACAGGGGCCTTTCCTGGGGAGACCCAGTACTTC
>NA|TRBV7-8|NA|TRBJ1-1
CASSSSRDGEAFF
TGTGCCAGCAGCTCGAGCCGGGACGGCGAAGCTTTCTTT
>NA|TRBV12-5|few|TRBJ2-5
CASGLAVEETQYF
TGTGCTAGTGGTTTGGCGGTCGAAGAGACCCAGTACTTC
>NA|TRBV7-9|few|TRBJ2-5
CASSPPTGGETQYF
TGTGCCAGCAGCCCACCGACGGGTGGGGAGACCCAGTACTTC
>TRBD1|TRBV20-1|few|TRBJ2-7
CSAYKLTGSSYEQYF
TGCAGTGCCTATAAGTTGACAGGGAGCTCCTACGAGCAGTACTTC
>NA|TRBV4-2|NA|TRBJ1-5
CASSQESAIGQPQHF
TGTGCCAGCAGCCAAGAGTCGGCGATTGGTCAGCCCCAGCATTTT
>NA|TRBV11-2|once|TRBJ1-6
CASSPLSGGLGSLHF
TGTGCCAGCAGCCCACTGAGTGGGGGATTGGGGTCCCTCCACTTT
>NA|TRBV7-2|NA|TRBJ2-7
CASSRQLGEQYF
TGTGCCAGCAGTAGACAGCTGGGGGAGCAGTACTTC
>TRBD1|TRBV12-3/TRBV12-4|NA|TRBJ1-5
CASSTRGRGVQPQHF
TGTGCCAGCAGTACTCGAGGCAGGGGGGTTCAGCCCCAGCATTTT